This paragraph covers one T cell receptor beta chain sequence. Its antigen is as yet unknown. Trimming at V came to 0 bases and at J to 5 bases, leaving 10 bases not matched to a gene. The CDR3 consists of 18 residues. Germline V gene data show CDR1 as SEHNR and CDR2 as FQNEAQ (reference sequence). This sample was taken from a study of cytomegalovirus exposure and HLA in healthy donors. Across the study: In a previous analysis, approximately 110 million unique TCR beta sequences were found from some 180 million T cells. Whole-study findings and limits: There were 150 to 200 TCR beta chains listed as cytomegalovirus-associated.

Researchers ran the PCR with 60 Vbeta and 13 Jbeta primers. Only in-frame clones appear in the TCRdb table, and some are missing; sequencing was by immunoSEQ multiplex PCR. This sample's table has fewer than 150,000 clones. Source material: PBMCs. The chain carries TRBV7-9 and TRBJ1-6; 7 nucleotides match TRBD1. The clonotype comes from a man between 35 and 55 years old in good health and CMV-seronegative. The CDR3 loop is CASSLALGEGAHNSPLHF. CDR3 nucleotides: TGTGCCAGCAGCTTAGCGTTGGGTGAGGGGGCCCATAATTCACCCCTCCACTTT.